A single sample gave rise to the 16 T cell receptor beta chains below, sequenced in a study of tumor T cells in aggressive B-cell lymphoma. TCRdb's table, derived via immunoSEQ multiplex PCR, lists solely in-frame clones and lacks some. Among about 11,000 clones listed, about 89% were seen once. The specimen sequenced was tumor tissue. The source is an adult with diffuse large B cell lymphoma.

This chain's CDR3 is CASSWTGKEQYF. The CDR3 region has the DNA TGTGCCAGCAGCTGGACAGGGAAAGAGCAGTACTTC. This chain joins TRBV5-6 and TRBJ2-7; 8 bases are a match to TRBD1. The CDR3 has 12 residues. V shed 3 bases and J 7 bases; nucleotides not matched to a gene: 3. The germline V gene has CDR1 SGHDT and CDR2 YYEEEE.

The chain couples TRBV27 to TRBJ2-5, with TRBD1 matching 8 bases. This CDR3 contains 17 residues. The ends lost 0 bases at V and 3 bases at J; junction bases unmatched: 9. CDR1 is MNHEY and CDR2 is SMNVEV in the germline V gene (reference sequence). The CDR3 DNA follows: TGTGCCAGCAGTTTATCAAGGGTCCGGGACAGGAAAGAGACCCAGTACTTC. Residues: CASSLSRVRDRKETQYF.

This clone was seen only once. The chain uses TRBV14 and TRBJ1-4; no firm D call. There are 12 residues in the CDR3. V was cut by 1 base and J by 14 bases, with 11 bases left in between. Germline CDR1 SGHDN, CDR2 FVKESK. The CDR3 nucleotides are TGTGCCAGCAGCCAAGGTTTAGAAGCCCTGTTTTTT. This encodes CASSQGLEALFF.

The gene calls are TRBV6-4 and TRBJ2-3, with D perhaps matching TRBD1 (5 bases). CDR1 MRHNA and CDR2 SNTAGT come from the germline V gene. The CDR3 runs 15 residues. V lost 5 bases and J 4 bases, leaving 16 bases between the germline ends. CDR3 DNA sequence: TGTGCCAGCAGTCGTAAGGGGAATCCCGCAGATACGCAGTATTTT. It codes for CASSRKGNPADTQYF.

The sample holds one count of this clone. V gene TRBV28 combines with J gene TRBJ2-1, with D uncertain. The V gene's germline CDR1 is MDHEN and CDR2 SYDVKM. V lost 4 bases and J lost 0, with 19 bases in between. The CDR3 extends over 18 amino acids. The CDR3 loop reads CASSSTWFAEHSYNEQFF. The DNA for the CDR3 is TGTGCCAGCAGTTCAACCTGGTTTGCGGAACACTCCTACAATGAGCAGTTCTTC.

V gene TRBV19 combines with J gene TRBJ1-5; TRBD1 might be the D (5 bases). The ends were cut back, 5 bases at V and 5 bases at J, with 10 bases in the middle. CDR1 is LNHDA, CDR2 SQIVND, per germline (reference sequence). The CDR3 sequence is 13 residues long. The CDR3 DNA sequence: TGTGCCAGTAGTCCCAGGGTAGATCAGCCCCAGCATTTT. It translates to CASSPRVDQPQHF.

The CDR3 DNA follows: TGTGCCAGCACCCCAGGGCTCGGAAACATTCAGTACTTC. It specifies CASTPGLGNIQYF. This chain joins TRBV2 and TRBJ2-4; perhaps TRBD1 as D (5 bases). V lost 7 bases to trimming and J lost 6 bases, with 13 bases between them. Germline CDR1 and CDR2: SNHLY and FYNNEI. The CDR3 runs 13 residues.

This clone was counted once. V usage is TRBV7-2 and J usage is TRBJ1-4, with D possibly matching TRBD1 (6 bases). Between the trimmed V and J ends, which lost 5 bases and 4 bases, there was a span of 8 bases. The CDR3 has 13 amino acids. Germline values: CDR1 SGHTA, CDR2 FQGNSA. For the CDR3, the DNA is TGTGCCAGCAGCCCACAGGGTAATGAAAAACTGTTTTTT. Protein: CASSPQGNEKLFF.

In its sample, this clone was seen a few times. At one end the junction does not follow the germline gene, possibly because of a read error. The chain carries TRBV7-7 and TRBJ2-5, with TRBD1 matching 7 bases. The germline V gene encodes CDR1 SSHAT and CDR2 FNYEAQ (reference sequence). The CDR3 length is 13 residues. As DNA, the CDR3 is TGTGCTAGCAGCCAAACAGGGGTCGGGACCCAGTACTTC. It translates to CASSQTGVGTQYF.

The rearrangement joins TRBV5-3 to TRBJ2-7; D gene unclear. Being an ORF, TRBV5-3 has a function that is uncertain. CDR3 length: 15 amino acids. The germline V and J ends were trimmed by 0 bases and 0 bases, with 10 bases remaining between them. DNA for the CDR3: TGTGCCAGAAGCTTGGTGGCTGCTAGCTCCTACGAGCAGTACTTC. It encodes CARSLVAASSYEQYF.

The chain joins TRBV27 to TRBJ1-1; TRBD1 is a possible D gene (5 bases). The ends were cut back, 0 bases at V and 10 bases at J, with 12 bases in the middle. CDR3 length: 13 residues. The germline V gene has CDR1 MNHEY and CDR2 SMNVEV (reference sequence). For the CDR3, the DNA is TGTGCCAGCAGTTTATCCCCAGGGTGGGCAGCTTTCTTT. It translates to CASSLSPGWAAFF.

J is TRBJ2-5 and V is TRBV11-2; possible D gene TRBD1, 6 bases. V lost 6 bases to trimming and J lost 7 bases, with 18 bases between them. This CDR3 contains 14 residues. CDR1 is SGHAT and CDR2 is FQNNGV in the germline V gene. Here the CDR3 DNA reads TGTGCCAGCAGTTCCGACAGGAGATTAGGGACCCAGTACTTC. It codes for CASSSDRRLGTQYF.

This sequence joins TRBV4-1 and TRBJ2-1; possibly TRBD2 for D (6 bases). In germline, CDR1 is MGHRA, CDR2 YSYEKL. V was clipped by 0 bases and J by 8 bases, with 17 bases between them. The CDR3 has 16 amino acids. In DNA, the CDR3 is TGCGCCAGCAGCCAAGATCCCGGGAGACTTTTCTATGAGCAGTTCTTC. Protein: CASSQDPGRLFYEQFF.

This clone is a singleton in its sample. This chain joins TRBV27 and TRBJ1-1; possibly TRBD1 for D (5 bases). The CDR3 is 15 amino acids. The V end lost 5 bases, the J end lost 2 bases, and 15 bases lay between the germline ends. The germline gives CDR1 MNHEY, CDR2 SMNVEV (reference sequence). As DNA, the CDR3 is TGTGCCAGCAGTCCCATCTTCGGGGGAAACACTGAAGCTTTCTTT. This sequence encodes CASSPIFGGNTEAFF.

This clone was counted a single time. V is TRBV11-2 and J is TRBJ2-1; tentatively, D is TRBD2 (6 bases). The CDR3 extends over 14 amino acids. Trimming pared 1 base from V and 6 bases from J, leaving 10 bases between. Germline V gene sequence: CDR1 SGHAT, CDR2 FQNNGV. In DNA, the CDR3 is TGTGCCAGCAGCTTAGTTCAGGAGGGCAATGAGCAGTTCTTC. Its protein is CASSLVQEGNEQFF. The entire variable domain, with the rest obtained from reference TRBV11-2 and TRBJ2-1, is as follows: EAGVAQSPRYKIIEKRQSVAFWCNPISGHATLYWYQQILGQGPKLLIQFQNNGVVDDSQLPKDRFSAERLKGVDSTLKIQPAKLEDSAVYLCASSLVQEGNEQFFGPGTRLTVL.

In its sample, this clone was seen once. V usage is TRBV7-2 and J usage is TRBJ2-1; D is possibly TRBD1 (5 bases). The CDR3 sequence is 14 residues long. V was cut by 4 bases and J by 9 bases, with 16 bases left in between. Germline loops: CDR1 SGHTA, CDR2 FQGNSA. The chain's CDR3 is CASSSLQVDPEQFF. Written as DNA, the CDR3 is TGTGCCAGCAGCTCGCTACAGGTAGATCCTGAGCAGTTCTTC.